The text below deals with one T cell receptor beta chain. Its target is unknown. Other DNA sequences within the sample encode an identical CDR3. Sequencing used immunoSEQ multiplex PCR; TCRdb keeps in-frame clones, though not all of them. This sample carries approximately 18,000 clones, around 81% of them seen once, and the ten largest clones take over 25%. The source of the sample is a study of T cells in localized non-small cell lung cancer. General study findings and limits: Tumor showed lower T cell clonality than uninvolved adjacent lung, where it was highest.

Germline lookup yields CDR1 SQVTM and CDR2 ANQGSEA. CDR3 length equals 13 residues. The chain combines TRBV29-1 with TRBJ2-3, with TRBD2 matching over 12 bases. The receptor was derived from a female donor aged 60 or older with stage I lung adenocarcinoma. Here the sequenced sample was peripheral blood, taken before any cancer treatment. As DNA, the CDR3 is TGCACCGCTAGCGGGGGGGACACGGATACGCAGTATTTT. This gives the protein CTASGGDTDTQYF.